These 5 T cell receptor beta chains came from one sample sequenced in a study of CD8+CD57+ T cells in acquired aplastic anemia. Selection for sequencing was limited to patients who had shown CD8+CD57+ cell expansion by flow cytometry. Genomic DNA acted as the template from which TCR beta VDJ combination and CDR3 sequence profiling were carried out. TCRdb called the reads again in MiXCR, with one record for every CDR3 protein. The table lists some 140,000 distinct CDR3 sequences, about 48% of them singletons, with 9.5% to 15% in the top ten. Sequencing was done on a sample of sorted CD4+, CD8+, or CD8+CD57+ T cells (not recorded which) from PBMCs. These receptors all stem from a human donor with aplastic anemia.

In this sample, this clonotype turned up a few times. The genes are TRBV7-6 and TRBJ2-7; maybe TRBD2 (5 bases). The CDR3 has 14 residues. Germline lookup yields CDR1 SGHVS and CDR2 FNYEAQ. Trimming took off 2 bases at V and 6 bases at J, with 14 bases between the two ends. CDR3 coding DNA: TGTGCCAGCAGCTTATCCGGGGTAGCGTCCGAGCAGTACTTC. Translation gives CASSLSGVASEQYF.

The V call is TRBV15, the J call TRBJ2-2; D gene unclear. The CDR3 has 15 residues. CDR1 and CDR2 (germline): LNHNV, YYDKDF (reference sequence). V was pared by 3 bases and J by 1 base, with 9 bases between. The CDR3 DNA reads as TGTGCCACCAGCAGTATTCTCAGGAACACCGGGGAGCTGTTTTTT. Amino acid sequence: CATSSILRNTGELFF.

This clonotype was found a few times. A much larger clone sits a single nucleotide away, making a read error possible. The chain recombines TRBV6-4 with TRBJ2-3; D perhaps matches TRBD1 (5 bases). The J call is uncertain, as TRBJ1-5 better fits the DNA end. Germline-derived CDR1 and CDR2 are MRHNA and SNTAGT. The length of the CDR3 is 14 residues. The CDR3 spells CASSDLGGADTQHF. The CDR3 coding sequence is TGTGCCAGCAGTGATCTCGGTGGGGCAGATACGCAGCATTTT.

The V call is TRBV10-3, the J call TRBJ1-2; no reliable D call. The CDR3 contains 14 residues. Germline V lookup: CDR1 ENHRY, CDR2 SYGVKD. Here the CDR3 DNA reads TGTGCTAGAGGTGGTCAGGTCGAAATCTATGGCTACACCTTC. It specifies CARGGQVEIYGYTF.

There are a few counts of this clonotype. With a much larger clone just one base away, this may be a read error. V is TRBV4-1 and J is TRBJ2-7; TRBD1 is a possible D gene (5 bases). V lost 2 bases, J lost 3 bases, and 8 bases lay in between. Germline CDR1 is MGHRA and CDR2 is YSYEKL. The length of the CDR3 is 13 residues. CDR3 in amino acids: CASSQSQGYEQYF. CDR3 coding DNA: TGCGCCAGCAGCCAAAGTCAGGGCTACGAGCAGTACTTC.